What follows describes a single T cell receptor (beta chain). This sample was included in a study of technical replicates of blood from a handful of donors. Germline values: CDR1 MNHEY, CDR2 SMNVEV (reference sequence). The V and J ends lost 6 bases and 3 bases, in that order; junction bases with no gene match: 7. The CDR3 has 15 amino acids. TCRdb keeps only in-frame clones here, not all; method: immunoSEQ multiplex PCR. The repertoire has about 16,000 clones, about nine tenths of them found once; the top ten carry about 10%. The chain joins TRBV27 to TRBJ2-1; 8 bases fit TRBD2. The source material was PBMCs. This receptor was taken from a human donor in good health. The CDR3 nucleotides are TGTGCCAGCAGGGGTAGCCTAGCGGGCTACAATGAGCAGTTCTTC. This codes for CASRGSLAGYNEQFF.